The T cell receptor (beta chain) under discussion was sequenced for a study of cytomegalovirus exposure and HLA in healthy donors. General study findings and limits: Earlier analysis looked at TCR beta V segments, and most were productive about 87% or about 30% of the time. In vitro data verified three CMV-associated chains as specific for CMV antigens.

Germline-derived CDR1 and CDR2 are SGHVS and FQNEAQ. The CDR3 is 16 residues long. V dropped 6 bases and J dropped 2; count of bases not matched to a gene: 7. PCR involved 60 Vbeta and 13 Jbeta primers. Sequencing used immunoSEQ multiplex PCR; TCRdb keeps in-frame clones, though not all of them. The sample lists more than 45,000 clones; around three quarters were seen once. Comment on this clone: As yet, its antigen is unknown.

The sequence was obtained from a man aged 25-45 years in good health and CMV-seronegative. Sequencing used PBMCs. The rearrangement joins TRBV7-8 to TRBJ2-2, with 9 bases matching TRBD2. CDR3: CASRRPGTSNTGELFF. The CDR3 region has the DNA TGTGCCAGCAGGCGTCCCGGGACTAGCAACACCGGGGAGCTGTTTTTT.